The 19 T cell receptor beta chains presented below share a single source sample, sequenced in a study of T cells in Graves' hyperthyroidism and ophthalmopathy (dated by TCRdb to the late 2010s). The library was prepared using multiplex PCR. The sample was run on an Illumina HiSeq 2000. The TCR beta CDR3 regions were amplified from RNA transcripts. For the first round of RT-PCR on the TCR CDR3, the HTBI primer set was used together with the Qiagen OneStep RT-PCR kit. The public reads were reprocessed in TCRdb via fastp at Q25 and MiXCR, keeping in-frame beta chains. Rows matching on CDR3 protein sequence are summarized as one entry with the most common DNA and genes. In all, the sample holds about 460,000 distinct CDR3 sequences, and 20% to 25% of those were seen once. The top ten clones comprise under 55% of the sample. The sample taken for sequencing was blood. Receptor source: a woman aged 70-85 years with Graves' ophthalmopathy.

The chain couples TRBV6-5 to TRBJ2-7, with 8 bases identical to TRBD1. Germline CDR1 reads MNHEY; CDR2 reads SVGAGI. Trimming cost V 4 bases and J 2 bases; bases outside gene matches: 7. The CDR3 runs 15 residues. Here the CDR3 DNA reads TGTGCCAGCAGTTCCCAGGGGACAGGAGCCTACGAGCAGTACTTC. Encoded protein: CASSSQGTGAYEQYF.

This clonotype has a count of ten or more. The V call is TRBV28, the J call TRBJ2-1; tentative D call: TRBD2 (6 bases). The CDR3 is 15 amino acids. In germline, CDR1 is MDHEN, CDR2 SYDVKM. The V and J ends lost 6 bases and 7 bases respectively, with 19 bases between them. CDR3 sequence: CASRVLSSGGNEQFF. CDR3 in DNA: TGTGCCAGCAGAGTTTTATCCAGCGGAGGGAATGAGCAGTTCTTC.

The V call is TRBV5-1, the J call TRBJ2-2; no definite D call. This CDR3 region has 11 residues. Germline V gives CDR1 SGHRS, CDR2 YFSETQ. The V and J ends lost 7 bases and 6 bases respectively, with 7 bases between them. The CDR3 region has the DNA TGCGCCAGCGAAGGAGCCGGGGAGCTGTTTTTT. It is translated as CASEGAGELFF.

Only a few counts were recorded for this clonotype. This rearrangement joins TRBV19 to TRBJ2-1, with TRBD2 matching over 10 bases. The J segment lost 7 bases and the V segment lost 7 bases, leaving 16 bases of the junction unmatched. Germline V gives CDR1 LNHDA, CDR2 SQIVND (reference sequence). The length of the CDR3 is 17 residues. The DNA of the CDR3 is TGTGCCAGTACCCTGGGGGGGCTAGCGGGAGAGAGGAATGAGCAGTTCTTC. Residues: CASTLGGLAGERNEQFF.

The sample holds many counts of this clonotype. The chain joins TRBV2 to TRBJ2-1, with TRBD2 matching 7 bases. The CDR3 sequence is 13 residues long. CDR1 and CDR2 from the germline V gene are SNHLY and FYNNEI. Germline trimming cut 6 bases from V and 5 bases from J; bases unmatched to any gene: 4. The chain's CDR3 is CASSIRGDNEQFF. The CDR3 DNA reads TGTGCCAGCAGCATCCGGGGGGACAATGAGCAGTTCTTC.

This clonotype showed up just a few times. V and J are TRBV30 and TRBJ2-7; weak D call: TRBD1 (5 bases). The germline V gene has CDR1 GTSNPN and CDR2 SVGIG (reference sequence). The V gene lost 5 bases and the J gene lost 2 bases, with 13 bases spanning the gap. The length of the CDR3 is 13 residues. The CDR3 bases are TGTGCCTGGGGTGGGGCAGCAACCTACGAGCAGTACTTC. It is translated as CAWGGAATYEQYF.

The chain combines TRBV3-1 with TRBJ2-4; possibly TRBD1 or TRBD2 for D (5 bases each). Germline V gene lookup returns CDR1 LGHDT and CDR2 YNNKEL (reference sequence). The V and J ends lost 2 bases and 2 bases respectively, with 16 bases between them. CDR3 length: 17 residues. This CDR3 reads CASSQSQIPGPKNIQYF. The CDR3 DNA reads as TGTGCCAGCAGCCAATCTCAAATCCCGGGACCCAAAAACATTCAGTACTTC.

This clonotype was detected a few times. V usage is TRBV18 and J usage is TRBJ1-1, with D possibly TRBD1 on 5 matching bases. This CDR3 comprises 17 residues. Germline V gene sequence: CDR1 KGHSH, CDR2 LQKENI. The V gene lost 3 bases and the J gene lost 5 bases, with 22 bases spanning the gap. The CDR3 nucleotides are TGTGCCAGCTCACCCCGGGGGTGGGCACCTCTTGGGACTGAAGCTTTCTTT. Amino acids: CASSPRGWAPLGTEAFF.

The chain is built from TRBV20-1 and TRBJ2-5; the match to TRBD1 covers 7 bases. CDR3 length: 14 residues. V shed 1 base and J 2 bases; nucleotides not matched to a gene: 4. CDR1 DFQATT and CDR2 SNEGSKA come from the germline V gene (reference sequence). CDR3 residues: CSARAPGQQETQYF. For the CDR3, the DNA is TGCAGTGCTAGAGCTCCGGGACAGCAAGAGACCCAGTACTTC.

This clonotype was detected only a few times. The V and J genes are TRBV12-3 or TRBV12-4 and TRBJ2-7; possible D gene TRBD2, 5 bases. V was pared by 5 bases and J by 5 bases, with 13 bases between. The CDR3 extends over 13 amino acids. The CDR3, as DNA: TGTGCCAGCAGTCTGCCATGGGGAGACGAGCAGTACTTC. This translates into CASSLPWGDEQYF.

This clonotype appeared many times. The V call is TRBV7-2, the J call TRBJ2-3; 8 bases are shared with TRBD2. This CDR3 comprises 16 residues. V lost 2 bases to trimming and J lost 6 bases; unmatched junction nucleotides: 10. Per germline, CDR1 SGHTA and CDR2 FQGNSA. CDR3 protein: CASSLTMGLGLDTQYF. CDR3 DNA sequence: TGTGCCAGCAGCTTAACGATGGGACTAGGCTTGGATACGCAGTATTTT. Together with reference TRBV7-2 and TRBJ2-3, the CDR3 gives the full variable domain: GAGVSQSPSNKVTEKGKDVELRCDPISGHTALYWYRQSLGQGLEFLIYFQGNSAPDKSGLPSDRFSAERTGGSVSTLTIQRTQQEDSAVYLCASSLTMGLGLDTQYFGPGTRLTVL.

The sample holds a few counts of this clonotype. The V call is TRBV20-1, the J call TRBJ2-1; 11 bases match TRBD2. Germline-derived CDR1 and CDR2 are DFQATT and SNEGSKA (reference sequence). The ends lost 3 bases at V and 8 bases at J; junction bases unmatched: 9. The CDR3 loop spans 15 amino acids. The CDR3 nucleotides read TGCAGTGCTAGCCGACCTAGCGGGAGGCGCCATGAGCAGTTCTTC. Protein product: CSASRPSGRRHEQFF.

In regard to this clonotype: A much more abundant neighbour one base away suggests this may be a read error. This chain joins TRBV27 and TRBJ2-1, with a possible D match to TRBD2 (8 bases). Germline CDR1 is MNHEY and CDR2 is SMNVEV (reference sequence). The CDR3 runs 16 residues. CDR3 nucleotide sequence: TGTGCCAGCAGTTCGAGACAGGGCGGGGGGCACAATGAGCGGTTCTTC. Its protein is CASSSRQGGGHNERFF.

This clonotype was seen at least ten times. The chain carries TRBV2 and TRBJ2-1, with 10 bases that match TRBD2. The CDR3 extends over 16 amino acids. CDR1 is SNHLY and CDR2 is FYNNEI in the germline V gene. The junction had 9 bases not matched to a gene; V was cut back by 8 bases and J by 2 bases. The CDR3 DNA sequence: TGTGCCAGCCGAGCCGGAGCGGGAGGGCCCTACAATGAGCAGTTCTTC. This translates into CASRAGAGGPYNEQFF.

This rearrangement joins TRBV4-3 to TRBJ2-3; 7 bases match TRBD2. V trimming: 4 bases; J trimming: 6 bases; junction bases outside the gene matches: 10. The CDR3 has 15 amino acids. Germline V lookup: CDR1 LGHNA, CDR2 YSLEER. CDR3 sequence reads: CASSPLERGGDTQYF. In nucleotides, the CDR3 is TGCGCCAGCAGCCCCCTCGAGCGGGGAGGGGATACGCAGTATTTT.

The chain uses TRBV11-2 and TRBJ1-3; no definite D call. The CDR3 sequence is 14 residues long. Germline values: CDR1 SGHAT, CDR2 FQNNGV. With 1 base removed from V and 0 bases from J, the gap between germline ends came to 4 bases. CDR3 in DNA: TGTGCCAGCAGCTTAGGACTCTCTGGAAACACCATATATTTT. Translation gives CASSLGLSGNTIYF. The whole variable domain, remainder taken from reference TRBV11-2 and TRBJ1-3, is EAGVAQSPRYKIIEKRQSVAFWCNPISGHATLYWYQQILGQGPKLLIQFQNNGVVDDSQLPKDRFSAERLKGVDSTLKIQPAKLEDSAVYLCASSLGLSGNTIYFGEGSWLTVV.

This sequence joins TRBV6-2 or TRBV6-3 and TRBJ2-4, with 7 positions matching TRBD2. The J segment lost 0 bases and the V segment lost 0 bases, leaving 5 bases of the junction unmatched. Germline CDR1 and CDR2: MNHEY and SVGEGT. CDR3 length: 17 amino acids. The CDR3 reads CASSYSISGIAKNIQYF. CDR3 coding DNA: TGTGCCAGCAGTTACTCGATCAGCGGGATAGCCAAAAACATTCAGTACTTC.

V is TRBV12-3 or TRBV12-4 and J is TRBJ2-1; 9 bases are shared with TRBD1. V shed 4 bases, J shed 3 bases, and the junction held 4 bases outside the gene matches. The CDR3 loop spans 15 amino acids. CDR3 sequence reads: CASSSDRGYYNEQFF. The CDR3 bases are TGTGCCAGCAGTTCCGACAGGGGGTACTACAATGAGCAGTTCTTC.

This clonotype appeared a few times. V is TRBV20-1 and J is TRBJ2-4; a weak D match, TRBD2 (6 bases). This CDR3 has 12 amino acids. CDR1 and CDR2 (germline): DFQATT, SNEGSKA (reference sequence). V lost 4 bases, J lost 8 bases, and 12 bases lay in between. The CDR3 is CSATQTRDIQYF. The DNA for the CDR3 is TGCAGTGCTACGCAGACTAGAGACATTCAGTACTTC.